This T cell receptor beta chain was captured by sequencing in a study of vaccination and CD4 T cells after COVID-19. Deletions cut 4 bases from V and 5 bases from J, with 14 bases between. Germline CDR1 reads SGHAT; CDR2 reads FQNNGV. This CDR3 has 14 residues. Cultured CD4+ T cell DNA was sequenced using the Oncomine TCR Beta short-read assay. TCRdb recomputed calls from the PCR reads with MiXCR, one row per CDR3 protein. The sample lists some 18,000 distinct CDR3 sequences, roughly two fifths occurring once. On this clonotype: Antigen unknown.

Study-level findings and limits: It was observed that, in convalescent patients, a median about 90% of reactive clones arose only post-vaccination. The median number of SARS-CoV-2-reactive clonotypes increased from around 20 to 38, a change that did not reach significance.

Treatment given: roughly nine-day PBMC culture with coronavirus spike peptide pools or control peptides (ViraFEST assay). Wells contained some 1.9 million PBMCs each, and these were cultured with 8 to 10 IU/ml IL-2 and roughly 9.5 ug/ml peptide pools. The TCR originated in a human donor who had recovered from COVID-19. The chain is built from TRBV11-2 and TRBJ1-1; D unresolved. Here the sequenced sample was CD4+ T cells from blood, cultured in vitro, taken after SARS-CoV-2 vaccination. The chain's CDR3 is CASSYLPAGTEAFF. The CDR3 nucleotides are TGTGCCAGCAGCTACCTCCCGGCCGGGACTGAAGCTTTCTTT.